This T cell receptor beta chain appears in the sequencing data of a study of blood T cells in healthy people across ages. Notes on this clonotype: The antigen is undetermined.

A sample-barcoded 5' primer and a J-beta primer mix were used in a second PCR of roughly 6 to 12 cycles. Every cDNA molecule bore a tag from a template-switch adaptor containing 12 random nucleotides. TCRdb reprocessed the 5' RACE reads with MiXCR, giving one entry per CDR3 protein. In the table there are around 1.5 million distinct CDR3 sequences, 35% to 45% of which are singletons. The CDR3 is 15 residues long. V lost 4 bases to trimming and J lost 1 base, with 11 bases between them. Germline values: CDR1 MGHDK, CDR2 SYGVNS. The study's findings and limits: Donor CMV status was unknown, possibly confounding expanded clonotype changes.

This receptor was taken from a woman aged 18-29 years in good health. The chain has TRBV25-1 and TRBJ2-4, with a weak D call TRBD1 (6 bases). Sequencing input: blood. The CDR3 spells CASSAPGEAKNIQYF. CDR3 in DNA: TGTGCCAGCAGTGCCCCAGGGGAGGCCAAAAACATTCAGTACTTC.